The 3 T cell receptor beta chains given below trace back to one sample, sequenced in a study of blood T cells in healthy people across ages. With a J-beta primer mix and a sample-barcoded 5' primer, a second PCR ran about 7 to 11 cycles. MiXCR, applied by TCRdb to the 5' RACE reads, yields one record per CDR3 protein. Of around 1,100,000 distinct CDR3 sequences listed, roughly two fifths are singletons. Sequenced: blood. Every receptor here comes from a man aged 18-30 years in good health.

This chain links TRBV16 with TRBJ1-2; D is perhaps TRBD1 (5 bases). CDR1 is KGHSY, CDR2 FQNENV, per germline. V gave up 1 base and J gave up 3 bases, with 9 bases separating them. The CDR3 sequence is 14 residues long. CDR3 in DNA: TGTGCCAGCAGCCAATTAGGGGATGACTATGGCTACACCTTC. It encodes CASSQLGDDYGYTF.

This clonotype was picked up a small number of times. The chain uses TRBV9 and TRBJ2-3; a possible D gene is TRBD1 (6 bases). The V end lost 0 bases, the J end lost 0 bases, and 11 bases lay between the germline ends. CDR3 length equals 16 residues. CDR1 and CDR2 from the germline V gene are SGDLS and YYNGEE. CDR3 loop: CASSVVGQSSTDTQYF. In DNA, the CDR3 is TGTGCCAGCAGCGTAGTAGGACAGTCTAGCACAGATACGCAGTATTTT.

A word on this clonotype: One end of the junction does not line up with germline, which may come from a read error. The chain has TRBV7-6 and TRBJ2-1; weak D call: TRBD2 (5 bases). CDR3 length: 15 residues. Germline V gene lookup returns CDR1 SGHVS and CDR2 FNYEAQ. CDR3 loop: CASSLEAGSYNERYF. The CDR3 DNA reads TGTGCCAGCAGCCTAGAGGCAGGAAGCTACAATGAGCGGTACTTC.